The next 9 T cell receptor beta chains were all read from a single sample in a study of cytomegalovirus exposure and HLA in healthy donors (dated by TCRdb to 2016 to 2017). To prepare the library, the immunoSEQ multiplex PCR assay was applied. For the multiplex PCR, a mixture combining 60 forward primers for TCR Vbeta segments and 13 reverse primers for TCR Jbeta segments was used. The table comes from immuneACCESS by way of TCRdb, which keeps in-frame sequences with V and J called. Part of the clones is missing from these tables; in studies checked, under half for an unresolved V gene and the rest for unknown reasons. In all, the sample holds some 100,000 clones, and roughly 80% of those were seen once. The top ten clones comprise 4.6% of the sample. Input material: PBMCs. These receptors were collected from a woman between 35 and 50 years old in good health and CMV-seropositive.

The rearrangement links TRBV11-2 to TRBJ1-1; 8 bases match TRBD1. V trimming: 6 bases; J trimming: 1 base; junction bases outside the gene matches: 13. This CDR3 region has 17 residues. Germline values: CDR1 SGHAT, CDR2 FQNNGV. The CDR3 loop is CASRLWGQQGENTEAFF. CDR3 in DNA: TGTGCCAGCAGACTATGGGGTCAACAGGGGGAGAACACTGAAGCTTTCTTT.

The CDR3 sequence is CASRSTSGANVLTF. In nucleotides, the CDR3 is TGTGCCAGCAGATCGACTTCTGGGGCCAACGTCCTGACTTTC. This sequence joins TRBV9 and TRBJ2-6; D is unresolved. CDR1 is SGDLS and CDR2 is YYNGEE in the germline V gene. CDR3 length: 14 amino acids. The V end lost 5 bases, the J end lost 1 base, and 7 bases lay between the germline ends.

V and J are TRBV7-2 and TRBJ2-1; 7 bases map to TRBD2. After removal of 3 bases from V and 7 bases from J, the junction contained 9 bases not matched to a gene. This CDR3 spans 15 amino acids. The V gene's germline CDR1 is SGHTA and CDR2 FQGNSA. The CDR3 region has the DNA TGTGCCAGCAGCTTCACGACTAGCCCTGGGAATGAGCAGTTCTTC. Protein: CASSFTTSPGNEQFF.

There are a few counts of this clone. The chain employs TRBV27 and TRBJ1-5, with TRBD1 matching 8 bases. The CDR3 is 14 amino acids. Germline V gene lookup returns CDR1 MNHEY and CDR2 SMNVEV (reference sequence). J lost 2 bases, V lost 5 bases, and 2 bases had no gene match. CDR3 nucleotide sequence: TGTGCCAGCAGTGGACAGGGTGGCAATCAGCCCCAGCATTTT. It specifies CASSGQGGNQPQHF.

The rearrangement links TRBV11-3 to TRBJ2-3, with D perhaps matching TRBD1 (5 bases). V dropped 5 bases and J dropped 0 bases, with 12 bases sitting between them. Per the germline V gene, CDR1 is SGHNT and CDR2 is YENEEA. The CDR3 loop spans 15 amino acids. As DNA, the CDR3 is TGTGCCAGCAGCCCACAGGAATCTAGCACAGATACGCAGTATTTT. This codes for CASSPQESSTDTQYF.

Points on this clone: The junction shows a germline mismatch at one end, possibly a read error. The chain is built from TRBV7-9 and TRBJ2-7; D is uncertain. Germline V gene data show CDR1 as SEHNR and CDR2 as FQNEAQ (reference sequence). This CDR3 has 12 residues. The CDR3 nucleotides are TGTTCCAGCAGCTACGGCTCCTACGAGCAGTACTTC. Amino acid sequence: CSSSYGSYEQYF.

The chain employs TRBV11-3 and TRBJ2-7, with 8 bases fitting TRBD1. V shed 5 bases and J 1 base; nucleotides not matched to a gene: 1. From germline, CDR1 is SGHNT and CDR2 YENEEA. The CDR3 has 13 residues. In DNA, the CDR3 is TGTGCCAGCAGCCGGACAGGGTCCTACGAGCAGTACTTC. It translates to CASSRTGSYEQYF.

This clone was detected a few times. The V and J genes are TRBV5-4 and TRBJ2-6; D gene ambiguous. Germline CDR1 is SGHNT and CDR2 is YYREEE (reference sequence). Trimming stripped 0 bases from V and 0 bases from J, with 13 bases between. The CDR3 is 18 amino acids. As DNA, the CDR3 is TGTGCCAGCAGCTTGGGACAACTCTTAAGCTCTGGGGCCAACGTCCTGACTTTC. Translated, it gives CASSLGQLLSSGANVLTF.

The chain is built from TRBV18 and TRBJ2-3; D is perhaps TRBD1 (5 bases). The CDR3 has 15 amino acids. Trimming pared 0 bases from V and 1 base from J, leaving 8 bases between. Looked up from germline, CDR1 is KGHSH and CDR2 is LQKENI. CDR3 nucleotide sequence: TGTGCCAGCTCACCACCTTTACAGGGCACAGATACGCAGTATTTT. This translates into CASSPPLQGTDTQYF.